This TCR beta chain emerged from a study of T-cell reconstitution after alpha-beta-depleted transplantation in children (dated by TCRdb to between 2015 and 2016). In terms of the full investigation: T-cell immune reconstitution after TCRalphabeta/CD19-depleted allogeneic hematopoietic cell transplantation in children was quantitatively tracked in the study by means of TCR repertoire profiling.

Many counts were recorded for this clonotype. Its recognized antigen is unknown. There are no base qualities to consult, and no much larger clone falls within one base. The library was built by means of PCR. The listed sequencing device is Illumina HiSeq 2500. To normalize quantification of the TCRbeta repertoire, the TCR libraries were built with molecular barcoding that relied on unique molecular identifiers. The public sequencing data were trimmed at Q25 with fastp and processed into clonotypes with MiXCR by TCRdb, which kept only in-frame beta chains. Identical CDR3 proteins give one entry, which carries the most common genes and DNA. The sample data list hundreds of thousands of distinct CDR3 sequences, and 9.9% of these were observed just once. Around 9.1% of the sample is held by the ten biggest clonotypes. V is cut by 2 bases and J by 4 bases, and the space between the germline ends is 9 bases. Looking up the germline V gene (reference sequence) yields CDR1 MNHEY and CDR2 SMNVEV. The CDR3 spans 14 residues, from the cysteine through the phenylalanine. Only the CDR3 part of the read is kept: 42 bases, read in frame from the first base.

The TCR originated in a human donor who donated a stem cell graft to a child with SCID. Recombination connected TRBV27 to TRBJ2-1, with the D gene too uncertain to name. Sequenced material: PBMCs from the stem cell graft donor, taken from the stem cell graft. The nucleotides read TGTGCCAGCAGTTTAAGGCGCGGTTACAATGAGCAGTTCTTC. Its translation reads: CASSLRRGYNEQFF.